This T cell receptor beta chain was observed in a study of T cells in Graves' hyperthyroidism and ophthalmopathy. Study-wide points: From stable hyperthyroidism, ophthalmopathy was separated by a 13 V-J model.

This clonotype was detected only a few times. What it recognizes is unknown. V lost 2 bases, J lost 1 base, and 7 bases stayed unmatched. This CDR3 is 16 amino acids long. In germline, CDR1 is LNHDA, CDR2 SQIVND (reference sequence). Template material for amplifying TCR beta CDR3 regions consisted of RNA transcripts. When the TCR CDR3 underwent first-round RT-PCR, the HTBI primer set was used. TCRdb used MiXCR to reprocess the multiplex PCR reads, holding one entry per CDR3 protein. Seen here are hundreds of thousands of distinct CDR3 sequences, around 15% observed once, and the top ten hold roughly 35%.

The rearrangement joins TRBV19 to TRBJ2-7, with 8 positions matching TRBD1. The sample consisted of blood. The source of this sequence is a woman aged 40 to 49 with Graves' ophthalmopathy. As DNA, the CDR3 is TGTGCCAGTAGTATACAGGGACAGGCCTCGTCCTACGAGCAGTACTTC. It yields the protein CASSIQGQASSYEQYF.